This TCR beta chain appears in the sequencing data of a study of Graves' ophthalmopathy and Graves' hyperthyroidism listed by TCRdb under 2018. General notes on the study: Peripheral blood was collected before any treatment was given, at the time of initial diagnosis. In total, 135 blood samples were TCR-sequenced: some 40 ophthalmopathy, some 75 hyperthyroidism and about 17 hyperthyroidism-to-ophthalmopathy patients. After sampling, hyperthyroidism patients received methimazole starting at 30 mg daily, and ophthalmopathy patients received high-dose intravenous methylprednisolone. To explore V-J signatures that separate ophthalmopathy from hyperthyroidism, a discovery set of about 96 patients was enrolled, consisting of 43 with ophthalmopathy and roughly 59 with stable hyperthyroidism. In six or seven hyperthyroidism patients, the T-cell repertoires found in thyroid tissue were compared with those found in blood. The study used signatures of the TCR beta repertoire to tell Graves' ophthalmopathy apart from Graves' hyperthyroidism and to predict which patients would progress to ophthalmopathy. An independent validation cohort comprised some 19 hyperthyroidism patients and roughly 15 patients who later progressed from hyperthyroidism to ophthalmopathy.

This clonotype occurred many times. Its antigen is still unknown. Base qualities were left out, and no much larger clone turns up one base away. Ophthalmopathy patients were characterized by moderately to severely active disease, a Clinical Activity Score of at least 3, a NOSPECS grade of at least 4, and a disease duration under 3 months. Patients with other autoimmune diseases, uncontrolled infections, pregnancy or lactation were excluded from the study. Clinical symptoms, serum thyroxine, TRAb, thyroid ultrasound and orbital computed tomography were used for diagnosis. Ficoll-Paque density gradient centrifugation was used to isolate PBMCs from about 9 ml of fresh peripheral blood. Total RNA was extracted with Trizol reagent and quality-checked on an Agilent 2100 Bioanalyzer. Points the paper makes about the study in general: In cross-validation, the 13-signature model distinguished ophthalmopathy from stable hyperthyroidism with approximately 88% sensitivity and about 84% specificity, and in the test set the corresponding values were about 80% and 75%. Sample size was not statistically predetermined, and group allocation was not concealed from the investigators. In validation, the model predicted ophthalmopathy progression with about 71% sensitivity and about 77% specificity; 12 predicted patients were CT-confirmed with GO in a median of around 6 months. Most expanded thyroid clonotypes with frequency above 0.001 were also detected in blood, suggesting blood repertoires may reflect the thyroid immune response.

V lost 5 bases and J lost 4 bases, and the count of bases not matched to a germline gene is 14. CDR3 length: 17 amino acids, cysteine to phenylalanine. CDR3 DNA only is kept here, 51 bases in frame from base 1. CDR1 SEHNR and CDR2 FQNEAQ are derived from the germline V gene (reference sequence). For repertoire sequencing, TCR beta CDR3 regions were amplified from RNA transcripts. The first round of RT-PCR was done with HTBI primers and the Qiagen OneStep RT-PCR kit, and was followed by a second round of multiplex PCR, then size selection and purification. Sequencing of the libraries was carried out on an Illumina HiSeq2000 in paired-end mode with 100 bp reads. In the paper's pipeline: SOAPnuke was used to process the reads, throwing out any read that had adapters, had uncalled bases, had a mean Phred below 15, or lacked an exact constant-primer or identifier match. High-quality paired reads were merged with COPE v1.2.5. Each unique nucleotide sequence was defined as a clonotype, and clonotypes were aligned to IMGT TRB V, D and J references with MiTCR v1.1. Only V-J combinations with frequency above 0.0001 were analysed, covering 99.2% of repertoires. A TCR clonal expansion and chaos score per V-J combination was defined as the ratio of F50 clonal expansion to chaos observed in the TCRdist matrix. Features were reduced by Welch's t-statistics and random forest to over ten V-J combinations, which fed a naive Bayes classifier. The Morisita-Horn index was used to measure how similar the thyroid and blood repertoires were. Clones were called with MiXCR by TCRdb after fastp trimmed the public reads at Q25, and only in-frame beta chains were retained. All rows with the same CDR3 protein become a single entry with the most common DNA and genes. The V and J calls, along with clone size, are taken from TCRdb and not from the paper's own processing. Here the sample has some 750,000 distinct CDR3 sequences; roughly 40% occur a single time. Around 40% of the sample goes to the ten largest clones.

Sequenced input: peripheral blood. The receptor was derived from an adult man with Graves' ophthalmopathy. In this chain, TRBV7-9 is recombined with TRBJ2-5, and TRBD1 matches 9 of the central bases. The nucleotide sequence reads TGTGCCAGCAGCACAACCCGACAGGGGGGGGCCCGAGAGACCCAGTACTTC. It translates to CASSTTRQGGARETQYF.